This passage covers 20 T cell receptor beta chains from one sample sequenced in a study of regulatory T cells in long-lasting Graves disease. Regarding time point: newly diagnosed GD, antithyroid drugs for less than 3 months. PBMC-derived RNA was used for the TCR library. Investigators prepared the TCR beta libraries by applying iRepertoire HTBI primers and Arm-PCR of CDR3 regions. TCRdb processed the multiplex PCR reads anew with MiXCR; each CDR3 protein has one entry. The sample has over 350,000 distinct CDR3 sequences, around 15% seen once. A further study also used this sample, focusing on T cells in Graves' hyperthyroidism and ophthalmopathy.

The specimen was peripheral blood mononuclear cells (PBMCs), collected at new diagnosis, from a patient treated with antithyroid drugs. Receptor source: a woman aged 45 to 65 with Graves disease.

Ten or more counts support this clonotype. The chain links TRBV6-1 to TRBJ2-1; D might be TRBD2 (7 bases). The germline V and J ends were trimmed by 6 bases and 5 bases, with 11 bases remaining between them. Germline V gene data show CDR1 as MNHNS and CDR2 as SASEGT. The length of the CDR3 is 13 residues. The CDR3, as DNA: TGTGCCAGCAGCCAGGGGAGGGACAATGAGCAGTTCTTC. Residues: CASSQGRDNEQFF.

This clonotype occurred many times. V is TRBV20-1 and J is TRBJ1-1; the D gene is possibly TRBD1 (6 bases). V was clipped by 5 bases and J by 3 bases, with 19 bases between them. CDR3 length: 15 amino acids. Germline CDR1 is DFQATT and CDR2 is SNEGSKA (reference sequence). The CDR3 nucleotides are TGCAGTGCTTCGCCGGGAGGGGGGGGATACACTGAAGCTTTCTTT. This translates into CSASPGGGGYTEAFF.

This clonotype turned up a few times. The chain couples TRBV5-4 to TRBJ2-7, with TRBD1 as a possible D gene (6 bases). The V end was cut by 2 bases, the J end by 6 bases, with 9 bases between. The germline CDR1 and CDR2 sequences are SGHNT and YYREEE (reference sequence). This CDR3 has 12 residues. The CDR3 bases are TGTGCCAGCAGCTTCGCCAGGGGCGAGCAGTACTTC. It is translated as CASSFARGEQYF.

The chain couples TRBV20-1 to TRBJ1-1; tentative D call: TRBD1 (6 bases). The CDR3 spans 15 residues. The germline V gene has CDR1 DFQATT and CDR2 SNEGSKA (reference sequence). Between the trimmed V and J ends, which lost 4 bases and 1 base, there was a span of 16 bases. This CDR3 is CSATLLQGWNTEAFF. The CDR3 DNA reads as TGCAGTGCTACCTTGCTACAGGGATGGAACACTGAAGCTTTCTTT.

This clonotype was counted ten times or more. V and J are TRBV6-2 or TRBV6-3 and TRBJ1-2, with D tentatively TRBD1 (5 bases). Germline values: CDR1 MNHEY, CDR2 SVGEGT. The ends were cut back, 8 bases at V and 4 bases at J, with 14 bases in the middle. The CDR3 extends over 13 amino acids. The CDR3 protein is CASRDFGVYGYTF. CDR3 coding DNA: TGTGCCAGCCGGGACTTTGGGGTCTATGGCTACACCTTC.

The rearrangement joins TRBV20-1 to TRBJ1-5, with 9 bases fitting TRBD1. CDR3 length equals 14 residues. Germline V gives CDR1 DFQATT, CDR2 SNEGSKA (reference sequence). V shed 6 bases and J 9 bases; nucleotides not matched to a gene: 12. CDR3 amino acids: CSALDRGRQWPQHF. CDR3 nucleotide sequence: TGCAGTGCGTTGGACAGGGGCCGACAGTGGCCCCAGCATTTT.

This clonotype was found many times. The V call is TRBV27, the J call TRBJ1-2; D uncertain. The CDR3 extends over 14 amino acids. CDR1 MNHEY and CDR2 SMNVEV come from the germline V gene (reference sequence). V lost 4 bases and J lost 2, with 11 bases in between. CDR3 residues: CASSYDGKNYGYTF. The CDR3 DNA reads TGTGCCAGCAGTTATGACGGGAAAAACTATGGCTACACCTTC.

This clonotype was seen many times. This chain links TRBV5-1 with TRBJ1-6, with D perhaps matching TRBD1 (6 bases). The V gene lost 4 bases and the J gene lost 6 bases, with 14 bases spanning the gap. Germline loops: CDR1 SGHRS, CDR2 YFSETQ. This CDR3 spans 15 amino acids. The DNA for the CDR3 is TGCGCCAGCAGCATTGGGACATCTTCTAATTCACCCCTCCACTTT. Amino acid sequence: CASSIGTSSNSPLHF.

This clonotype was seen at least ten times. The chain links TRBV12-3 or TRBV12-4 to TRBJ2-1, with D perhaps matching TRBD2 (6 bases). The CDR3 sequence is 14 residues long. The germline V and J ends were trimmed by 3 bases and 8 bases, with 14 bases remaining between them. CDR3 in amino acids: CASSFGTLSDEQFF. The CDR3 DNA sequence: TGTGCCAGCAGTTTCGGGACTCTTAGCGATGAGCAGTTCTTC.

This clonotype showed up many times. The V gene is TRBV29-1, the J gene TRBJ2-7, with D perhaps TRBD2 (7 bases). The V end lost 2 bases, the J end lost 3 bases, and 11 bases lay between the germline ends. Germline V gene sequence: CDR1 SQVTM, CDR2 ANQGSEA. The CDR3 runs to 13 residues. The CDR3 protein is CSVERGGGYEQYF. The CDR3 bases are TGCAGCGTTGAAAGGGGGGGTGGCTACGAGCAGTACTTC.

This clonotype was observed a handful of times. This chain joins TRBV20-1 and TRBJ2-1; D is uncertain. CDR1 DFQATT and CDR2 SNEGSKA come from the germline V gene (reference sequence). Trimming cost V 1 base and J 5 bases, with 15 bases left between them. The length of the CDR3 is 15 residues. The CDR3 DNA reads TGCAGTGCTAGAGTTCTAGTTAAGTCTGACAATGAGCAGTTCTTC. Protein: CSARVLVKSDNEQFF.

Of note for this clonotype: This may come from a read error, since a much larger clone is one base off. V is TRBV5-1 and J is TRBJ2-7; a possible D gene is TRBD2 (6 bases). The CDR3 is made up of 15 amino acids. CDR1 and CDR2 (germline): SGHRS, YFSETQ. Trimming left V 4 bases short and J 3 bases short, with 17 bases between. This CDR3 is CASSRGTGGFYEQYF. The CDR3 region has the DNA TGCGCCAGCAGCCGGGGGACTGGAGGTTTCTACGAGCAGTACTTC.

This clonotype was counted only a few times. This may be a read error, as it is one base from a much larger clone. The genes are TRBV29-1 and TRBJ2-1, with 14 positions matching TRBD2. Germline loops: CDR1 SQVTM, CDR2 ANQGSEA. This CDR3 is 17 amino acids long. The J segment lost 3 bases and the V segment lost 4 bases, leaving 8 bases of the junction unmatched. CDR3 nucleotides: TGCAGCGTTGGGAGGGGACTAGCGGGGGAGGGCTACAATGAGCAGTTCTTC. Protein product: CSVGRGLAGEGYNEQFF.

This clonotype has a count of ten or more. The chain uses TRBV29-1 and TRBJ2-7, with 8 bases matching TRBD1. Germline CDR1 is SQVTM and CDR2 is ANQGSEA. The trim removed 7 bases at V and 4 bases at J, leaving 9 bases unmatched. This CDR3 has 13 residues. CDR3 sequence (DNA): TGCAGCGCGGGACAGGCGGGCCGTTACGAGCAGTACTTC. Encoded protein: CSAGQAGRYEQYF.

This clonotype was counted ten times or more. The chain uses TRBV3-1 and TRBJ2-7; 8 nucleotides line up with TRBD1. Losses at the gene ends were 6 bases for V and 1 base for J; bases not matched to a gene: 5. This CDR3 spans 14 amino acids. Looked up from germline, CDR1 is LGHDT and CDR2 is YNNKEL (reference sequence). In DNA form, the CDR3 reads TGTGCCAGCAGGAAGACAGGGGTGTCCTACGAGCAGTACTTC. This translates into CASRKTGVSYEQYF.

This clonotype was seen many times. The J gene is TRBJ1-1, the V gene TRBV5-1; no firm D call. Germline V gene lookup returns CDR1 SGHRS and CDR2 YFSETQ. CDR3 length: 14 amino acids. The germline V and J ends were trimmed by 0 bases and 13 bases, with 19 bases remaining between them. In nucleotides, the CDR3 is TGCGCCAGCAGCTTGGCCGTATGGTCTGAAGGTGGTTTCTTT. Translation gives CASSLAVWSEGGFF.

This clonotype was seen at least ten times. This CDR3 reads CAWSVGVGILNTEAFF. The CDR3 bases are TGTGCCTGGAGTGTAGGTGTGGGCATCTTGAACACTGAAGCTTTCTTT. The genes are TRBV30 and TRBJ1-1; D call uncertain. V lost 0 bases, J lost 0 bases, and 14 bases lay in between. CDR1 and CDR2 from the germline V gene are GTSNPN and SVGIG (reference sequence). This CDR3 region has 16 residues.

The rearrangement uses TRBV7-9 and TRBJ2-3; 8 nucleotides match TRBD1. The CDR3 length is 14 residues. The trim removed 5 bases at V and 3 bases at J, leaving 4 bases unmatched. Germline-derived CDR1 and CDR2 are SEHNR and FQNEAQ (reference sequence). CDR3 residues: CASSHRGLTDTQYF. For the CDR3, the DNA is TGTGCCAGCAGCCACAGGGGGTTAACAGATACGCAGTATTTT.

Comments on this clonotype: With a much larger clone just one base away, this may be a read error. This chain uses TRBV5-1 with TRBJ2-1, with 11 bases lining up with TRBD2. Germline CDR1 is SGHRS and CDR2 is YFSETQ. This CDR3 has 16 amino acids. The CDR3 coding sequence is TGCGCCAGCAGCCAGGGACTAGCGGTACCCTACAATGCGCAGTTCTTC. Translation: CASSQGLAVPYNAQFF.

In its sample, this clonotype was seen many times. The chain uses TRBV28 and TRBJ1-5; 8 positions agree with TRBD1. The V gene's germline CDR1 is MDHEN and CDR2 SYDVKM. The CDR3 is 14 residues long. Unmatched junction bases numbered 5, after V lost 5 bases and J lost 5 bases. The CDR3 DNA reads TGTGCCAGCAGTCCCGGACAGGGTGATCAGCCCCAGCATTTT. It is translated as CASSPGQGDQPQHF.